A single sample is the source of the 2 T cell receptor beta chains below, sequenced in a study of CD8+ T cells in alopecia areata (dated by TCRdb to the late 2010s). The time point label of this sample denotes: baseline before oral tofacitinib. Libraries were built with the immunoSEQ multiplex PCR assay. For TCR sequencing, RNA was extracted from every sample and reverse transcribed into cDNA to serve as template. The source is immuneACCESS, and TCRdb retained only in-frame sequences with V and J called. Part of the clones is not carried over; for the studies checked, unresolved V genes explain less than half of this, and the remainder is unexplained. The sample table holds 140,000 to 150,000 clones, of which about 47% were seen once. The ten largest clones capture more than 0.95% of the sample. The sample here was CD4+ T cells sorted from blood, taken at week 0. These receptors originate from a human donor with alopecia areata.

This clone was seen just once. The rearrangement uses TRBV7-2 and TRBJ1-2, with a tentative D call TRBD1 (5 bases). The CDR3 runs to 13 residues. V was shortened by 2 bases and J by 8 bases, with 12 bases between the two germline ends. Germline V lookup: CDR1 SGHTA, CDR2 FQGNSA. The CDR3 is CASSLTGLEGYTF. The CDR3 DNA reads TGTGCCAGCAGCTTAACGGGGCTGGAAGGCTACACCTTC.

The count of this clone is one. The rearrangement uses TRBV10-3 and TRBJ2-5, with a possible D match to TRBD2 (7 bases). Trimming pared 4 bases from V and 4 bases from J, leaving 16 bases between. This CDR3 has 15 residues. Germline CDR1 reads ENHRY; CDR2 reads SYGVKD. For the CDR3, the DNA is TGTGCCATCAGTGTGCATGGACAGCGGGGAGAGACCCAGTACTTC. Its protein product is CAISVHGQRGETQYF.